A single sample is the source of the 18 T cell receptor beta chains below, sequenced in a study of patients and donors after allogeneic stem cell transplantation (dated by TCRdb to 2019 to 2021). The library was prepared using RT-PCR. For sequencing, a NextSeq 550 was employed. Clones were called with MiXCR by TCRdb after fastp trimmed the public reads at Q25, and only in-frame beta chains were retained. Each entry merges the rows of one CDR3 protein and shows their most common DNA and genes. This sample is represented by approximately 170,000 distinct CDR3 sequences; approximately 24% of them were singletons. The ten largest clones take up around 26% of the sample. Sequenced sample: blood, either unsorted or a sorted T cell fraction (not recorded which). The receptor source for this set is a human donor who was either an allogeneic HSCT recipient or a stem cell or donor lymphocyte infusion donor (not recorded which). It is not recorded whose cells these are; they may come from a transplant donor.

This sequence joins TRBV10-3 and TRBJ1-1, with D possibly TRBD1 on 5 matching bases. CDR1 ENHRY and CDR2 SYGVKD come from the germline V gene. Trimming stripped 2 bases from V and 5 bases from J, with 12 bases between. The length of the CDR3 is 14 residues. The DNA of the CDR3 is TGTGCCATCAGTGAGCCACGGGGGGGAACTGAAGCTTTCTTT. It translates to CAISEPRGGTEAFF.

V is TRBV29-1 and J is TRBJ2-7, with 7 bases aligning to TRBD1. CDR1 is SQVTM, CDR2 ANQGSEA, per germline. V dropped 3 bases and J dropped 1; count of bases not matched to a gene: 6. This CDR3 comprises 14 residues. CDR3 protein: CSVETRGISYEQYF. CDR3 DNA: TGCAGCGTTGAGACCAGGGGGATTTCCTACGAGCAGTACTTC.

This clonotype was counted between two and nine times. CDR3 nucleotides: TGCAGTGCTAGAGGGGTACTAGCGGGGAAAAGCACAGATACGCAGTATTTT. Translated: CSARGVLAGKSTDTQYF. The rearrangement uses TRBV20-1 and TRBJ2-3; 10 nucleotides agree with TRBD2. The V and J ends lost 1 base and 0 bases, in that order; junction bases with no gene match: 7. The CDR3 contains 17 residues. Per germline, CDR1 DFQATT and CDR2 SNEGSKA (reference sequence).

This clonotype was detected only a few times. This chain joins TRBV15 and TRBJ1-3; a weak D match, TRBD1 (5 bases). This CDR3 spans 12 amino acids. V gave up 6 bases and J gave up 4 bases, with 7 bases separating them. Germline V lookup: CDR1 LNHNV, CDR2 YYDKDF (reference sequence). The CDR3: CATRTAGNTIYF. Written as DNA, the CDR3 is TGTGCCACCAGGACAGCAGGAAACACCATATATTTT.

The chain joins TRBV19 to TRBJ2-7; 9 positions agree with TRBD1. Unmatched junction bases numbered 6, after V lost 6 bases and J lost 3 bases. From germline, CDR1 is LNHDA and CDR2 SQIVND (reference sequence). The CDR3 runs to 14 residues. DNA of the CDR3: TGTGCCAGTAGCTCCGGGACAGGGCACTACGAGCAGTACTTC. This gives the protein CASSSGTGHYEQYF.

This clonotype was picked up a small number of times. The chain combines TRBV27 with TRBJ2-1; D is possibly TRBD2 (6 bases). The CDR3 contains 18 residues. The V gene's germline CDR1 is MNHEY and CDR2 SMNVEV (reference sequence). Trimming pared 6 bases from V and 0 bases from J, leaving 21 bases between. The CDR3 nucleotides read TGTGCCAGCAGACTCACGGGGACTGTCCTTAGCTCCTACAATGAGCAGTTCTTC. Protein: CASRLTGTVLSSYNEQFF.

CDR3 sequence reads: CASSSRDRGFMETQYF. As DNA, the CDR3 is TGTGCCAGCAGCTCCCGGGACAGGGGCTTTATGGAGACCCAGTACTTC. The chain recombines TRBV13 with TRBJ2-5; 10 bases map to TRBD1. Trimming removed 4 bases from V and 5 bases from J; junction bases left unmatched: 10. Germline values: CDR1 PRHDT, CDR2 FYEKMQ (reference sequence). There are 16 residues in the CDR3.

The genes are TRBV6-2 or TRBV6-3 and TRBJ2-5, with 10 bases matching TRBD1. Germline trimming cut 4 bases from V and 2 bases from J; bases unmatched to any gene: 4. Germline V gene lookup returns CDR1 MNHEY and CDR2 SVGEGT. The CDR3 spans 15 residues. As DNA, the CDR3 is TGTGCCAGCAGTTGGGACAGGGGAAATCAAGAGACCCAGTACTTC. This codes for CASSWDRGNQETQYF.

This clonotype was counted only a few times. The genes are TRBV27 and TRBJ2-7; D is uncertain. Trimming took 0 bases from V and 5 from J, leaving 8 bases between them. The CDR3 extends over 13 amino acids. CDR1 is MNHEY, CDR2 SMNVEV, per germline (reference sequence). For the CDR3, the DNA is TGTGCCAGCAGTTTATCGAAGAGTAACGAGCAGTACTTC. Amino acids: CASSLSKSNEQYF.

This clonotype was observed a handful of times. This chain links TRBV21-1 with TRBJ1-2; the table's D call, TRBD1, has no DNA check behind it. TRBV21-1 is described as a pseudogene. This CDR3 has 14 amino acids. The CDR3 region is CASPHAGLNYGYTF. The CDR3 coding sequence is TGTGCCAGCCCGCACGCAGGGCTCAACTATGGCTACACCTTC.

This chain connects TRBV7-2 to TRBJ1-1; 8 positions agree with TRBD1. Germline CDR1 reads SGHTA; CDR2 reads FQGNSA. This CDR3 comprises 16 residues. Losses at the gene ends were 3 bases for V and 3 bases for J; bases not matched to a gene: 9. The CDR3 here is CASSFFVRGRHTEAFF. The CDR3 coding sequence is TGTGCCAGCAGCTTTTTCGTCAGGGGGCGTCACACTGAAGCTTTCTTT.

The chain carries TRBV20-1 and TRBJ2-7; weak D call: TRBD2 (6 bases). The CDR3 length is 15 residues. Trimming took off 3 bases at V and 2 bases at J, with 17 bases between the two ends. The germline V gene encodes CDR1 DFQATT and CDR2 SNEGSKA (reference sequence). The CDR3 spells CSARELANFPYEQYF. CDR3 coding DNA: TGCAGTGCTAGGGAACTAGCAAATTTCCCCTACGAGCAGTACTTC.

This clonotype came up a few times. The chain is built from TRBV5-1 and TRBJ2-3, with D possibly matching TRBD1 (7 bases). This CDR3 contains 14 residues. The germline V gene has CDR1 SGHRS and CDR2 YFSETQ. The V and J ends lost 5 bases and 2 bases respectively, with 12 bases between them. In nucleotides, the CDR3 is TGCGCCAGCAGGAGACAGGGACTCACAGATACGCAGTATTTT. Protein: CASRRQGLTDTQYF.

The V gene is TRBV14, the J gene TRBJ2-7; the match to TRBD1 covers 9 bases. The CDR3 loop spans 15 amino acids. From germline, CDR1 is SGHDN and CDR2 FVKESK. The J segment lost 3 bases and the V segment lost 2 bases, leaving 5 bases of the junction unmatched. The CDR3: CASSQTGQGFYEQYF. The CDR3 coding sequence is TGTGCCAGCAGCCAAACGGGACAGGGTTTCTACGAGCAGTACTTC.

The chain has TRBV13 and TRBJ2-1; unclear D gene. Trimming cost V 1 base and J 3 bases, with 7 bases left between them. The V gene's germline CDR1 is PRHDT and CDR2 FYEKMQ (reference sequence). The CDR3 contains 14 residues. The CDR3 protein is CASSLAANYNEQFF. CDR3 coding DNA: TGTGCCAGCAGCTTAGCGGCCAACTACAATGAGCAGTTCTTC.

This clonotype was counted ten times or more. J is TRBJ1-1 and V is TRBV12-3 or TRBV12-4, with 12 bases matching TRBD1. CDR3 length equals 14 residues. Trimming removed 5 bases from V and 11 bases from J; junction bases left unmatched: 9. The CDR3 region is CASSPGQGAFLAFF. As DNA, the CDR3 is TGTGCCAGCAGTCCGGGACAGGGGGCCTTTCTTGCTTTCTTT.

This chain connects TRBV5-1 to TRBJ2-2, with D unresolved. The CDR3 extends over 15 amino acids. The germline CDR1 and CDR2 sequences are SGHRS and YFSETQ. V lost 0 bases and J lost 6, with 12 bases in between. CDR3 residues: CASSLGDLDPGELFF. DNA of the CDR3: TGCGCCAGCAGCTTGGGAGATTTAGATCCCGGGGAGCTGTTTTTT.

In DNA form, the CDR3 reads TGCAGTGCCGCCGGTTCAACGGACTTCAGGATCCCAGATACGCAGTATTTT. Protein: CSAAGSTDFRIPDTQYF. The rearrangement joins TRBV20-1 to TRBJ2-3; D perhaps matches TRBD2 (5 bases). Trimming took off 6 bases at V and 4 bases at J, with 26 bases between the two ends. This CDR3 comprises 17 residues. Germline V gene sequence: CDR1 DFQATT, CDR2 SNEGSKA (reference sequence).